A selection of T cell receptor beta chains follows, all from one sample in a study of shared clonotypes between healthy human individuals. Only in-frame clones appear in the TCRdb table, and some are missing; sequencing was by immunoSEQ multiplex PCR. The sample carries about 520,000 clones, more than 95% recorded once. Sequencing input: naive CD4+ T cells sorted from blood. All receptors derive from a woman in her thirties in good health. Each CDR3 is given with its conserved first and last residue. The D gene is left open where the match is weak. Only some rows state a clone size, as once, few, many or a class for expanded clones.

>TRBV28|15|-|-|TRBJ1-2
CASSEDSIPNYGYTF
TGTGCCAGCAGTGAGGACAGCATACCTAACTATGGCTACACCTTC
>TRBV7-6|14|-|-|TRBJ2-7
CASSQNAGENEQYF
TGTGCCAGCAGCCAGAACGCAGGGGAGAACGAGCAGTACTTC
>TRBV7-2|15|TRBD2|-|TRBJ2-7
CASSLVTSGEYEQYF
TGTGCCAGCAGCTTAGTAACTAGCGGGGAGTACGAGCAGTACTTC
>TRBV6-4|16|TRBD2|-|TRBJ2-4
CASRPGLAPAKNIQYF
TGTGCCAGCAGACCGGGACTAGCGCCAGCCAAAAACATTCAGTACTTC
>TRBV10-3|13|TRBD1|-|TRBJ1-1
CAIGYDRGGEAFF
TGTGCCATCGGTTATGACAGGGGCGGGGAAGCTTTCTTT
>TRBV6-6|15|TRBD1|-|TRBJ1-5
CASSYQGTAGQPQHF
TGTGCCAGCAGTTACCAGGGGACAGCCGGTCAGCCCCAGCATTTT
>TRBV12-5|15|TRBD2|-|TRBJ2-7
CASGFFLAGEGEQYF
TGTGCTAGTGGTTTTTTCTTAGCGGGAGAGGGTGAGCAGTACTTC
>TRBV11-3|16|-|-|TRBJ2-3
CASSLSGAASTDTQYF
TGTGCCAGCAGCCTTTCAGGGGCGGCTAGCACAGATACGCAGTATTTT
>TRBV28|15|-|-|TRBJ2-7
CASRNQESAPYEQYF
TGTGCCAGCAGAAATCAGGAGTCCGCACCCTACGAGCAGTACTTC
>TRBV11-1|12|-|-|TRBJ1-2
CASSSNPYGYTF
TGTGCCAGCAGCTCCAACCCCTATGGCTACACCTTC
>TRBV29-1|13|TRBD2|-|TRBJ2-7
CSVTGTSWREQYF
TGCAGCGTCACCGGGACTAGTTGGCGCGAGCAGTACTTC
>TRBV28|14|-|-|TRBJ1-5
CASRAVLGNQPQHF
TGTGCCAGCAGGGCGGTTCTCGGCAATCAGCCCCAGCATTTT
>TRBV6-1|11|-|-|TRBJ1-4
CASSEQGKLFF
TGTGCCAGCAGTGAGCAGGGAAAACTGTTTTTT
>TRBV28|18|-|-|TRBJ1-4
CASSPRGPQKRTNEKLFF
TGTGCCAGCAGTCCTAGGGGCCCCCAGAAGAGGACTAATGAAAAACTGTTTTTT
>TRBV4-1|15|-|-|TRBJ2-2
CASSQPTKGTGELFF
TGCGCCAGCAGCCAACCCACTAAGGGAACCGGGGAGCTGTTTTTT
>TRBV9|14|-|-|TRBJ1-4
CASSVTGSGEKLFF
TGTGCCAGCAGCGTCACAGGGAGCGGCGAAAAACTGTTTTTT
>TRBV14|14|-|-|TRBJ2-2
CASSRTLHTGELFF
TGTGCCAGCAGTAGGACCTTACACACCGGGGAGCTGTTTTTT
>TRBV11-2|16|-|-|TRBJ2-7
CASSLRRSYRECEQYF
TGTGCCAGCAGCTTACGGCGTTCGTACAGGGAGTGCGAGCAGTACTTC
>TRBV25-1|14|TRBD1|-|TRBJ1-2
CAAGPGDRVYGYTF
TGTGCCGCAGGTCCAGGGGACAGGGTCTATGGCTACACCTTC
>TRBV2|13|TRBD2|-|TRBJ2-7
CASSEVGGNEQYF
TGTGCCAGCAGTGAAGTGGGAGGGAACGAGCAGTACTTC
>TRBV28|16|-|-|TRBJ2-2
CASSTSQRFYTGELFF
TGTGCCAGCAGCACCTCACAGAGGTTCTACACCGGGGAGCTGTTTTTT
>TRBV19|16|-|once|TRBJ1-1
CASSIVAGTMNTEAFF
TGTGCCAGTAGTATAGTTGCCGGTACCATGAACACTGAAGCTTTCTTT
>TRBV14|15|-|-|TRBJ2-1
CASSPLTGTYNEQFF
TGTGCCAGCAGCCCACTGACAGGAACCTACAATGAGCAGTTCTTC
>TRBV28|12|-|-|TRBJ2-7
CASKEGYHEQYF
TGTGCCAGCAAGGAGGGGTACCACGAGCAGTACTTC
>TRBV6-6|16|-|once|TRBJ1-3
CASSYSMGQSGNTIYF
TGTGCCAGCAGTTACTCGATGGGTCAGTCTGGAAACACCATATATTTT
>TRBV4-1|17|TRBD2|once|TRBJ2-5
CASSQDGTSGSRETQYF
TGCGCCAGCAGCCAAGATGGAACTAGCGGGAGTCGGGAGACCCAGTACTTC
>TRBV7-2|15|TRBD2|-|TRBJ2-5
CASSPTSGDRETQYF
TGTGCCAGCAGCCCCACTAGCGGCGATAGGGAGACCCAGTACTTC
>TRBV30|14|TRBD2|-|TRBJ2-7
CAWSLAGTPHEQYF
TGTGCCTGGTCACTAGCGGGAACCCCCCACGAGCAGTACTTC
>TRBV2|14|-|-|TRBJ2-2
CASSEADNTGELFF
TGTGCCAGCAGTGAAGCCGACAACACCGGGGAGCTGTTTTTT
>TRBV5-1|14|TRBD2|-|TRBJ2-1
CASSPGLAHNEQFF
TGCGCCAGCAGCCCGGGACTAGCTCACAATGAGCAGTTCTTC
>TRBV28|15|-|-|TRBJ1-4
CAREHKTRLNEKLFF
TGTGCCAGGGAACATAAGACCAGACTTAATGAAAAACTGTTTTTT
>TRBV15|15|-|-|TRBJ1-5
CATSLAPGNHQPQHF
TGTGCCACCAGTCTGGCCCCCGGTAATCATCAGCCCCAGCATTTT
>TRBV10-3|16|TRBD2|-|TRBJ2-7
CAISDPGLGAGYEQYF
TGTGCCATCAGTGATCCGGGACTAGGGGCTGGTTACGAGCAGTACTTC
>TRBV7-8|18|TRBD2|-|TRBJ2-1
CASSRRTSGTSSYNEQFF
TGTGCCAGCAGCAGACGGACTAGCGGAACGAGCTCCTACAATGAGCAGTTCTTC
>TRBV5-1|13|-|-|TRBJ1-2
CASSLVGNYGYTF
TGCGCCAGCAGCTTGGTCGGGAACTATGGCTACACCTTC
>TRBV6-1|11|-|-|TRBJ2-7
CASSFIYEQYF
TGTGCCAGCAGTTTTATCTACGAGCAGTACTTC
>TRBV18|15|-|-|TRBJ2-7
CASSPVGSSSYEQYF
TGTGCCAGCTCACCAGTTGGGTCGAGCTCCTACGAGCAGTACTTC
>TRBV9|14|-|-|TRBJ1-5
CASSVGQGYQPQHF
TGTGCCAGCAGCGTGGGGCAGGGGTATCAGCCCCAGCATTTT
>TRBV6-1|15|-|-|TRBJ2-1
CASSDRDWEFDEQFF
TGTGCCAGCAGTGACAGGGACTGGGAGTTTGATGAGCAGTTCTTC
>TRBV5-8|12|-|-|TRBJ1-5
CASSLPPGPQHF
TGTGCCAGCAGCTTGCCCCCCGGGCCCCAGCATTTT
>TRBV7-8|15|TRBD2|-|TRBJ2-3
CASSSETSAVNTQYF
TGTGCCAGCAGCTCCGAGACTAGCGCAGTTAATACGCAGTATTTT
>TRBV28|13|-|-|TRBJ2-7
CASSRTPLYEQYF
TGTGCCAGCAGCAGAACCCCACTCTACGAGCAGTACTTC
>TRBV27|20|-|-|TRBJ2-6
CASSGDISNPSLSGANVLTF
TGTGCCAGCAGTGGGGACATAAGTAACCCTTCTCTCTCTGGGGCCAACGTCCTGACTTTC
>TRBV7-9|15|TRBD2|-|TRBJ2-7
CASSLGASGSYEQYF
TGTGCCAGCAGCTTAGGAGCTAGCGGGAGTTACGAGCAGTACTTC
>TRBV9|14|-|-|TRBJ1-1
CASSALGGNTEAFF
TGTGCCAGCAGCGCCCTTGGAGGGAACACTGAAGCTTTCTTT
>TRBV28|17|-|-|TRBJ2-5
CASSLGISGRVGETQYF
TGTGCCAGCTCTCTAGGGATCTCAGGGCGAGTTGGGGAGACCCAGTACTTC
>TRBV28|12|-|-|TRBJ2-7
CASSPVSYEQYF
TGTGCCAGCAGTCCCGTCTCCTACGAGCAGTACTTC
>TRBV10-3|16|-|-|TRBJ2-7
CAISEPGTVTGYEQYF
TGTGCCATCAGTGAGCCAGGGACGGTTACAGGATACGAGCAGTACTTC
>TRBV18|15|-|-|TRBJ2-7
CASSPRLAASYEQYF
TGTGCCAGCTCACCAAGATTAGCGGCCTCCTACGAGCAGTACTTC
>TRBV5-1|15|TRBD2|-|TRBJ2-1
CASSLVRGRDNEQFF
TGCGCCAGCAGCTTGGTACGGGGGAGGGACAATGAGCAGTTCTTC
>TRBV28|15|-|once|TRBJ2-6
CASRPSGSGANVLTF
TGTGCCAGCAGGCCCTCCGGGTCTGGGGCCAACGTCCTGACTTTC
>TRBV5-4|14|-|-|TRBJ2-5
CASSLRTGQETQYF
TGTGCCAGCAGCCTTAGGACCGGTCAAGAGACCCAGTACTTC
>TRBV7-2|15|-|-|TRBJ2-5
CASSLDLGSRETQYF
TGTGCCAGCAGCTTAGATCTGGGGTCCAGGGAGACCCAGTACTTC
>TRBV28|13|TRBD1|-|TRBJ1-2
CASSPQGGNGYTF
TGTGCCAGCAGTCCCCAGGGGGGGAATGGCTACACCTTC
>TRBV9|15|-|-|TRBJ1-1
CASSAHSGRNTEAFF
TGTGCCAGCAGCGCACATAGCGGACGGAACACTGAAGCTTTCTTT